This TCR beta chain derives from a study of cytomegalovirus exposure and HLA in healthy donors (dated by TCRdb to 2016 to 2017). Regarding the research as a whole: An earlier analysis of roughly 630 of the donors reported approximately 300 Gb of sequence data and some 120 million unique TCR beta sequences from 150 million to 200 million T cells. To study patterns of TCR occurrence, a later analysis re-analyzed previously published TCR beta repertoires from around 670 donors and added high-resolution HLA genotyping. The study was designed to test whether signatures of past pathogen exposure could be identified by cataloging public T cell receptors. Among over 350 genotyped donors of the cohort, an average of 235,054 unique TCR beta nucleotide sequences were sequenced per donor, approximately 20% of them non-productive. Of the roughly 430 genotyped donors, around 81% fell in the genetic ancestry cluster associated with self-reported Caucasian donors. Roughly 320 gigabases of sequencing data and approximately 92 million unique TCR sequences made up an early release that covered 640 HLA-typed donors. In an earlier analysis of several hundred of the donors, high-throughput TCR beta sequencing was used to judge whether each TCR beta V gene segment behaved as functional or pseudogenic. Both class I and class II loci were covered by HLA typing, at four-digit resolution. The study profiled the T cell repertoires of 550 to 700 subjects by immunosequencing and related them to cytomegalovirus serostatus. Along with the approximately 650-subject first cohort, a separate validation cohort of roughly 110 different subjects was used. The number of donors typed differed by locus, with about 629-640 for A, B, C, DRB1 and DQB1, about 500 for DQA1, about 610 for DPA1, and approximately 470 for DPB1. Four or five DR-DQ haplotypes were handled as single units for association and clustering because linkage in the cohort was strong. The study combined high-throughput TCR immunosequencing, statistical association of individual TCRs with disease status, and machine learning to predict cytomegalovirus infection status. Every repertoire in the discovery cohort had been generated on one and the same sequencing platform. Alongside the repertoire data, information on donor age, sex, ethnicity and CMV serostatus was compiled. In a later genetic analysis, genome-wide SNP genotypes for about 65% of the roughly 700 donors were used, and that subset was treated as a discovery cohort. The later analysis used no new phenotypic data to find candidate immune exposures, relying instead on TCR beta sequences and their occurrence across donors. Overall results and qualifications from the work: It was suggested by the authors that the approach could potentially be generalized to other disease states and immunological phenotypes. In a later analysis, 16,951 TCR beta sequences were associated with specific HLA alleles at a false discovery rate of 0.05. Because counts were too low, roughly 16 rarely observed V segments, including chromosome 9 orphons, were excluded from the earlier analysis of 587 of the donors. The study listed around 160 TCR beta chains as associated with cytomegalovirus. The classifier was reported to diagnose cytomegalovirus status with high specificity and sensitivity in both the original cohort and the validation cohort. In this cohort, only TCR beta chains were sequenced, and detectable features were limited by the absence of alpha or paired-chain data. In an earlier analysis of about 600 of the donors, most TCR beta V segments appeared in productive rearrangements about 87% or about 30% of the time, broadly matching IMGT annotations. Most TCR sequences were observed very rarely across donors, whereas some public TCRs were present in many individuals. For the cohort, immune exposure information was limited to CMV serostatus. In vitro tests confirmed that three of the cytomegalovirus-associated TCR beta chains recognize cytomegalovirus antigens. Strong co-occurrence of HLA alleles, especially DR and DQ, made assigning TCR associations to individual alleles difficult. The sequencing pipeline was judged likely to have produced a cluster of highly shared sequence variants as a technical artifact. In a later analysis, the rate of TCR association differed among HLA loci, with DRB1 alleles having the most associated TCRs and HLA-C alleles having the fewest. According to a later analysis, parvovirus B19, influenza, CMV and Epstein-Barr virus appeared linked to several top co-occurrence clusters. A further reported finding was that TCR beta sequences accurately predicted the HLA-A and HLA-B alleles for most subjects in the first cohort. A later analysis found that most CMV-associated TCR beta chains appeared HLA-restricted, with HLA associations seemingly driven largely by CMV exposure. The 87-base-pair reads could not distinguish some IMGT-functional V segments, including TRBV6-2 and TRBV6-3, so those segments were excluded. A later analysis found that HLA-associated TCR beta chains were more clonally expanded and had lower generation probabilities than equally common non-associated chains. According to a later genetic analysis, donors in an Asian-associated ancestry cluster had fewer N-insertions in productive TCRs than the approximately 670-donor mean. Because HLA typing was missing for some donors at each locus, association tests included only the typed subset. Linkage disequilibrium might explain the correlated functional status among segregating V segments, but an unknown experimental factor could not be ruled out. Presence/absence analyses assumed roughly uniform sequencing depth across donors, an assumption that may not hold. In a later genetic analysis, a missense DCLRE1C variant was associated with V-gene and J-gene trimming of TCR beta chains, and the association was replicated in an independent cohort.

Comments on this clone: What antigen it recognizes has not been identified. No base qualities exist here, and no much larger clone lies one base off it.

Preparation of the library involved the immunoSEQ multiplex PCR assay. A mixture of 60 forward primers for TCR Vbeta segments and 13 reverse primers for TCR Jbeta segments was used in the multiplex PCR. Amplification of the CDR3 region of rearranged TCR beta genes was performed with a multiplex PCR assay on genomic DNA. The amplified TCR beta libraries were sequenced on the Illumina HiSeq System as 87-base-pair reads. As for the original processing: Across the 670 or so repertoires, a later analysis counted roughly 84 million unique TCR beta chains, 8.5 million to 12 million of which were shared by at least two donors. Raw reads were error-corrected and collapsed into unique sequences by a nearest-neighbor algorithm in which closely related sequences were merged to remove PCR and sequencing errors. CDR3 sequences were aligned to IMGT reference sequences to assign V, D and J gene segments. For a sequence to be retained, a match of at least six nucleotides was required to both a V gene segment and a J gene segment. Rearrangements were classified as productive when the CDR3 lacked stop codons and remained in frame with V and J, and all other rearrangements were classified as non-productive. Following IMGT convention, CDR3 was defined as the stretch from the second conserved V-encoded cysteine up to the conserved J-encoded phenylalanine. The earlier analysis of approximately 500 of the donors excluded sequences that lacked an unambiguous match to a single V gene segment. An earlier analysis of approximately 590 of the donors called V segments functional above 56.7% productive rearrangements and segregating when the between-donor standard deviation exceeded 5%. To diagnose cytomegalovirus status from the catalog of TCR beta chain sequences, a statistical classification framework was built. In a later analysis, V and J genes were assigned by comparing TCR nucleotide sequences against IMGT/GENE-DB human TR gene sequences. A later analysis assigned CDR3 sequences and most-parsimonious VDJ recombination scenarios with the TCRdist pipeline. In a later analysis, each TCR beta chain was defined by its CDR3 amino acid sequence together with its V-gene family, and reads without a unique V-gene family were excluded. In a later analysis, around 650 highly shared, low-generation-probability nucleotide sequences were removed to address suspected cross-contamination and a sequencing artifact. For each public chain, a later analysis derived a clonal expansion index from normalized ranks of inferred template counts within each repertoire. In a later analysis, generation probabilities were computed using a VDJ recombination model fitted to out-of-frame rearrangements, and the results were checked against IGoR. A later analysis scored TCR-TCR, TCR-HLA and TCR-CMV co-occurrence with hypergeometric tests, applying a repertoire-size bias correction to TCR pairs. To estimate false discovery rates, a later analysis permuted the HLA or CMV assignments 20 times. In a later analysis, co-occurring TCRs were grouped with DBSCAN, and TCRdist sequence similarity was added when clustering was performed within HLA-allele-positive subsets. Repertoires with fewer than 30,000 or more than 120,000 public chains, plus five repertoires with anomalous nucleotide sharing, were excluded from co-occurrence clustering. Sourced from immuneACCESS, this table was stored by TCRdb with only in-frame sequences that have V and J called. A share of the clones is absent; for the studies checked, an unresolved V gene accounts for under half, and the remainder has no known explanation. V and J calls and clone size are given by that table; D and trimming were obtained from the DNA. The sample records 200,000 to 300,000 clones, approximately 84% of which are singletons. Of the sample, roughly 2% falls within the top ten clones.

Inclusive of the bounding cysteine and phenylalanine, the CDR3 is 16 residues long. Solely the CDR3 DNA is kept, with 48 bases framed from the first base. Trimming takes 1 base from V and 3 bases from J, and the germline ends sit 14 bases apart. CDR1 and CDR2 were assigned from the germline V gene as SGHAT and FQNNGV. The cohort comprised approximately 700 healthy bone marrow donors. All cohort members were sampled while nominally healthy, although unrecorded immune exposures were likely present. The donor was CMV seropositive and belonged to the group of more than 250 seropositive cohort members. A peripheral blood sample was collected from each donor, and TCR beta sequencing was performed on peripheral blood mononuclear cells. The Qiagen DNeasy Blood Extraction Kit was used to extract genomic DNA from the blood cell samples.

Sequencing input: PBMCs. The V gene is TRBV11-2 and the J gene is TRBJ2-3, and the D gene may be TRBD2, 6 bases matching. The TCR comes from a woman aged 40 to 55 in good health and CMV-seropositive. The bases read TGTGCCAGCAGCTTAGGGGGAGGTCCTGCGACAGATACGCAGTATTTT. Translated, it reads CASSLGGGPATDTQYF.